The 17 T cell receptor beta chains presented below share a single source sample, sequenced in a study of cytomegalovirus exposure and HLA in healthy donors. Both 60 Vbeta primers and 13 Jbeta primers went into the PCR. Libraries were prepared by immunoSEQ multiplex PCR; TCRdb keeps only in-frame clonotypes and omits some of them. Counted here are fewer than 90,000 clones, about 74% occurring once; the ten biggest clones make up roughly 3.6%. Sequenced sample: PBMCs. Receptor source: a man aged 25-40 years in good health and CMV-seronegative.

This chain connects TRBV7-2 to TRBJ1-1; 7 bases map to TRBD1. The germline gives CDR1 SGHTA, CDR2 FQGNSA. CDR3 size: 12 residues. With 5 bases clipped from V and 8 bases from J, the junction kept 5 bases outside the gene matches. The CDR3 region has the DNA TGTGCCAGCAGCCCTCGGACAGGAGAAGCTTTCTTT. Amino acids: CASSPRTGEAFF. Based on the CDR3 plus reference TRBV7-2 and TRBJ1-1, the full variable domain is GAGVSQSPSNKVTEKGKDVELRCDPISGHTALYWYRQSLGQGLEFLIYFQGNSAPDKSGLPSDRFSAERTGGSVSTLTIQRTQQEDSAVYLCASSPRTGEAFFGQGTRLTVV.

The J gene is TRBJ1-1, the V gene TRBV7-8; D may be TRBD1 (6 bases). Germline V gene sequence: CDR1 SGHVS, CDR2 FQNEAQ. The CDR3 is made up of 16 amino acids. Trimming pared 0 bases from V and 6 bases from J, leaving 17 bases between. The CDR3 region is CASSLAIQGGFSEAFF. The CDR3 DNA is TGTGCCAGCAGCTTAGCGATACAGGGAGGGTTTTCTGAAGCTTTCTTT.

The CDR3 sequence: CSVTRQGSLNTEAFF. CDR3 DNA sequence: TGCAGCGTTACTAGACAGGGGTCTCTAAACACTGAAGCTTTCTTT. V gene TRBV29-1 combines with J gene TRBJ1-1; TRBD1 agrees at 8 bases. CDR1 and CDR2 from the germline V gene are SQVTM and ANQGSEA. The CDR3 has 15 amino acids. V dropped 5 bases and J dropped 2; count of bases not matched to a gene: 10.

The rearrangement links TRBV5-4 to TRBJ1-1, with D possibly being TRBD1 (5 bases). The V gene lost 7 bases and the J gene lost 1 base, with 14 bases spanning the gap. CDR1 and CDR2 from the germline V gene are SGHNT and YYREEE (reference sequence). CDR3 length: 14 amino acids. The CDR3 sequence: CASAQGMGNTEAFF. The CDR3 DNA is TGTGCCAGCGCGCAGGGTATGGGGAACACTGAAGCTTTCTTT.

The rearrangement joins TRBV18 to TRBJ2-7; 16 bases map to TRBD2. The CDR3 sequence is 18 residues long. Germline trimming cut 6 bases from V and 6 bases from J; bases unmatched to any gene: 14. Per the germline V gene, CDR1 is KGHSH and CDR2 is LQKENI. DNA for the CDR3: TGTGCCAGCTCCCACGGGACTAGCGGGAGGGCCAACCCATCCGAGCAGTACTTC. Its protein product is CASSHGTSGRANPSEQYF.

The rearrangement joins TRBV2 to TRBJ2-1, with D possibly matching TRBD2 (5 bases). Germline loops: CDR1 SNHLY, CDR2 FYNNEI. The V end was cut by 3 bases, the J end by 8 bases, with 14 bases between. The CDR3 has 14 amino acids. CDR3 in amino acids: CASSDALAPDEQFF. The CDR3 coding sequence is TGTGCCAGCAGTGATGCCCTAGCCCCGGATGAGCAGTTCTTC.

This CDR3 is CASSTGLWSTDTQYF. CDR3 sequence (DNA): TGTGCCAGCAGCACGGGACTTTGGAGCACAGATACGCAGTATTTT. The V gene is TRBV5-4, the J gene TRBJ2-3; D is perhaps TRBD2 (6 bases). V was trimmed by 4 bases and J by 0 bases, leaving 12 bases between them. In germline, CDR1 is SGHNT, CDR2 YYREEE (reference sequence). This CDR3 is 15 amino acids long.

The sample holds one count of this clone. The DNA of the CDR3 is TGTGCCAGCAGCCGGGACTCTTTCTCTGGAAACACCATATATTTT. It encodes CASSRDSFSGNTIYF. The rearrangement links TRBV6-5 to TRBJ1-3; tentatively, D is TRBD1 (5 bases). The CDR3 spans 15 residues. Trimming pared 6 bases from V and 0 bases from J, leaving 12 bases between. Germline-derived CDR1 and CDR2 are MNHEY and SVGAGI.

The rearrangement uses TRBV10-3 and TRBJ1-4; 8 bases map to TRBD1. CDR1 is ENHRY and CDR2 is SYGVKD in the germline V gene. The CDR3 runs 20 residues. V dropped 5 bases and J dropped 0; count of bases not matched to a gene: 17. CDR3 in amino acids: CAISREKGTGLLATNEKLFF. The CDR3 DNA reads TGTGCCATCAGTCGGGAAAAAGGGACAGGCCTCCTTGCAACTAATGAAAAACTGTTTTTT.

This chain links TRBV4-2 with TRBJ2-3; 8 bases are shared with TRBD1. The germline CDR1 and CDR2 sequences are LGHNA and YNFKEQ. CDR3 length equals 15 residues. V was pared by 0 bases and J by 6 bases, with 5 bases of the junction left unmatched. CDR3 amino acids: CASSQEGTGGDTQYF. CDR3 DNA sequence: TGTGCCAGCAGCCAAGAGGGGACAGGAGGGGATACGCAGTATTTT.

The J gene is TRBJ2-4, the V gene TRBV25-1, with 8 nucleotides matching TRBD1. The CDR3 consists of 14 residues. Germline V gene lookup returns CDR1 MGHDK and CDR2 SYGVNS. The V and J ends lost 5 bases and 5 bases, in that order; junction bases with no gene match: 5. CDR3 nucleotide sequence: TGTGCCAGCAGTCCAGGACAGGGCGAAAACATTCAGTACTTC. Amino acids: CASSPGQGENIQYF. Combining the CDR3 with reference TRBV25-1 and TRBJ2-4 gives the whole variable domain EADIYQTPRYLVIGTGKKITLECSQTMGHDKMYWYQQDPGMELHLIHYSYGVNSTEKGDLSSESTVSRIRTEHFPLTLESARPSHTSQYLCASSPGQGENIQYFGAGTRLSVL.

J is TRBJ2-5 and V is TRBV4-1, with unresolved D. The DNA end lines up better with TRBJ2-7; the J call may be wrong. This CDR3 is built from 15 residues. Germline V gives CDR1 MGHRA, CDR2 YSYEKL. The CDR3 loop is CASSQELGFTYEQYF. In nucleotides, the CDR3 is TGCGCCAGCAGCCAAGAACTGGGCTTCACCTACGAGCAGTACTTC.

This CDR3 reads CASSPRAGDAYEQYF. Written as DNA, the CDR3 is TGCGCCAGCAGCCCCCGGGCAGGGGACGCCTACGAGCAGTACTTC. The V call is TRBV4-1, the J call TRBJ2-7; TRBD1 might be the D (6 bases). The CDR3 totals 15 residues. The V gene lost 4 bases and the J gene lost 2 bases, with 15 bases spanning the gap. Germline CDR1 reads MGHRA; CDR2 reads YSYEKL.

The rearrangement joins TRBV9 to TRBJ2-3; 10 bases are shared with TRBD2. Germline V gene data show CDR1 as SGDLS and CDR2 as YYNGEE. The CDR3 extends over 14 amino acids. The ends lost 5 bases at V and 4 bases at J; junction bases unmatched: 4. The CDR3 region has the DNA TGTGCCAGCAGTCCTAGCGGGGGCTCAGATACGCAGTATTTT. Amino acids: CASSPSGGSDTQYF.

The CDR3 DNA is TGCAGCGTCGTTAGGACAGTAATGAACACTGAAGCTTTCTTT. It is translated as CSVVRTVMNTEAFF. The rearrangement joins TRBV29-1 to TRBJ1-1, with TRBD1 as a possible D gene (6 bases). The germline CDR1 and CDR2 sequences are SQVTM and ANQGSEA. V was pared by 6 bases and J by 0 bases, with 14 bases between. This CDR3 has 14 amino acids.

Regarding this clone: One end of the junction does not line up with germline, which may come from a read error. Different DNA sequences within this sample yield the same CDR3. The chain combines TRBV14 with TRBJ2-5; 7 bases agree with TRBD1. Germline CDR1 and CDR2: SGHDN and FVKESK. This CDR3 is built from 14 residues. The CDR3 region has the DNA TGTGCCAGCAGCCAAGCGACAGGGCAAGAGACCCAATACTTC. Its protein product is CASSQATGQETQYF.

This clone showed up just a few times. The J gene is TRBJ2-5, the V gene TRBV18; 9 bases fit TRBD1. Germline values: CDR1 KGHSH, CDR2 LQKENI. CDR3 length: 15 residues. V dropped 3 bases and J dropped 5; count of bases not matched to a gene: 7. The CDR3, as DNA: TGTGCCAGCTCACCCGGGACAGGGACTCGGGAGACCCAGTACTTC. Residues: CASSPGTGTRETQYF.